Below, one T cell receptor beta chain is given with its context. The antigen is unknown. Libraries were made from TCR beta cDNA, and they carried unique molecular identifiers. Roughly 500,000 cDNA molecules were obtained per 1 to 10 million input T cells. TCRdb used MiXCR to reprocess the PCR reads, holding one entry per CDR3 protein. This table has approximately 770,000 distinct CDR3 sequences, around 46% appearing once. CDR3 length: 12 residues. The germline V gene has CDR1 SQVTM and CDR2 ANQGSEA. V was cut by 5 bases and J by 1 base, with 8 bases left in between. The data derive from a study of post-analysis software for immune sequencing data. Study summary: Included courses were relapsing-remitting and secondary progressive multiple sclerosis; progressive-relapsing multiple sclerosis was also included. Findings of the study overall: About 5 TRBV segments (TRBV5-6, TRBV5-1 and TRBV20-1 among them) occurred more frequently in patients than in controls. When compared against controls, multiple sclerosis patients showed significantly lower normalized Chao1 diversity. By F measure, strong co-clustering occurred among samples prepared in the same batch.

Source material: blood. The sequence came from a girl between 10 and 17 years old with multiple sclerosis. This chain connects TRBV29-1 to TRBJ1-1, with D uncertain. Here the CDR3 reads CSVFGRNTEAFF. The CDR3 DNA reads TGCAGCGTTTTTGGAAGGAACACTGAAGCTTTCTTT.